Listed below are T cell receptor beta chains from one sample, sequenced in a study of blood T cell repertoires in COVID-19. The assay was immunoSEQ multiplex PCR, and TCRdb's table has in-frame clones only and misses some. The top ten clones hold 5.3% of a sample with roughly 69,000 clones, roughly 76% of them seen once. Source material: peripheral blood. The receptors were gathered from a human donor in a cohort sampled during active COVID-19. Both conserved end residues are part of each CDR3.

J | V | CDR3
TRBJ2-1 | TRBV12-5 | CASGLHRVSRGHEQFF
TRBJ2-4 | TRBV30 | CAWNTGISNIQYF
TRBJ1-1 | TRBV7-2 | CASRLRGAGAGTGQTEAFF
TRBJ1-5 | TRBV6-1 | CASSEAGHSNQPQHF
TRBJ2-2 | TRBV11-2 | CASSLRANTGELFF
TRBJ1-1 | TRBV7-9 | CASSLIGGPEAFF
TRBJ1-2 | TRBV19 | CASSPGTGDNYGYTF
TRBJ2-2 | TRBV13 | CASGIRGLRTGELFF
TRBJ2-1 | TRBV30 | CAWSHRTSGGYGGDEQFF
TRBJ1-2 | TRBV5-1 | CASSAGTVNNYGYTF
TRBJ2-7 | TRBV9 | CASSASGNPYEQYF
TRBJ2-2 | TRBV5-1 | CASSLAPTRNTGELFF
TRBJ2-1 | TRBV19 | CASSIGLAGGLDNEQFF
TRBJ1-1 | TRBV3-1/TRBV3-2 | CASSQAGGDSIEAFF
TRBJ2-1 | TRBV7-9 | CASSQTRTGNEQFF
TRBJ1-5 | TRBV15 | CATSRGGNRGNQPQHF